This TCR beta chain was found in a study of shared clonotypes between healthy human individuals. This CDR3 region has 14 residues. Germline CDR1 reads SGHRS; CDR2 reads YFSETQ. With 0 bases removed from V and 2 bases from J, the gap between germline ends came to 6 bases. This clone came up a few times. Other DNA sequences of this sample code for an identical CDR3. Those who donated, Caucasian adults without exception, all lived in Nashville, Tennessee. The method was immunoSEQ multiplex PCR; TCRdb's version includes in-frame clones alone and lacks a portion of them. The sample contains roughly 2,300,000 clones, 85% to 95% of which appear only once.

The specimen was naive CD4+ T cells from PBMCs. Subset denoted: CD45RA+ positively selected. V usage is TRBV5-1 and J usage is TRBJ1-3; D unresolved. The source is a young man in good health. Some clones in this sample may be carry-over from other donors' samples. CDR3 sequence (DNA): TGCGCCAGCAGCTTGGACAGTGCTGGAAACACCATATATTTT. Encoded protein: CASSLDSAGNTIYF.